The sequence of this T cell receptor beta chain was determined in a study of blood T cell repertoires in COVID-19. Original handling: Scientists estimated how many nucleated cells there were by amplifying reference gene primers. The method was immunoSEQ multiplex PCR; TCRdb's version includes in-frame clones alone and lacks a portion of them. The V and J calls and the clone size are those of that table, but D and trimming were determined from the DNA. Of around 160,000 clones in the sample, about four fifths were seen once. CDR1 is SEHNR, CDR2 FQNEAQ, per germline (reference sequence). There are 15 residues in the CDR3. V was shortened by 3 bases and J by 3 bases, with 9 bases between the two germline ends.

The sequence came from a woman aged 80 or over with acute or convalescent COVID-19. J is TRBJ1-6 and V is TRBV7-9, with D tentatively TRBD1 (6 bases). The sequenced sample was peripheral blood. The CDR3 DNA reads TGTGCCAGCAGCTTGGGGGCAATCTATAATTCACCCCTCCACTTT. It yields the protein CASSLGAIYNSPLHF.